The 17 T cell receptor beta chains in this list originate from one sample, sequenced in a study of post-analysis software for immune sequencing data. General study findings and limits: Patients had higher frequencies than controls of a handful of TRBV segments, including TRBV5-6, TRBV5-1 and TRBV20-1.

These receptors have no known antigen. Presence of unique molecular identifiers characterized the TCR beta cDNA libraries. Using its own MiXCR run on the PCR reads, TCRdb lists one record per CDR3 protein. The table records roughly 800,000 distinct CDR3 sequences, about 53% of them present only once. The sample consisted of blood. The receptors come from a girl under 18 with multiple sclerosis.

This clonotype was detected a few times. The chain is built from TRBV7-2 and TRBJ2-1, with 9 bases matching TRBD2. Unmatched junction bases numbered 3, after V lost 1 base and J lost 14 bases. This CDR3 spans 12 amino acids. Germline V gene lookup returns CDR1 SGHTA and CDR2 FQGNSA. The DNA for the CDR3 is TGTGCCAGCAGCTTAGTAGCGGGGGTGGAGTTCTTC. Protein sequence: CASSLVAGVEFF.

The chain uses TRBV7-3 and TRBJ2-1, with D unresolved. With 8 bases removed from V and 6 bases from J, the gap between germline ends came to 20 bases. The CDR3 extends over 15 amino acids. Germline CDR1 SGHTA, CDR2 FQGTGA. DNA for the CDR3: TGTGCCAGCGGGCCTATATCCCCGCTGGGCAATGAGCAGTTCTTC. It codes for CASGPISPLGNEQFF.

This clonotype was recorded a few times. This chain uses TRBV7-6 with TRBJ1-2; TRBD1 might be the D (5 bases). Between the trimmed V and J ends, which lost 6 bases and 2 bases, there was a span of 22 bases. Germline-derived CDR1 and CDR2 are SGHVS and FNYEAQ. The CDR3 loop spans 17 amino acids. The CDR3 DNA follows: TGTGCCAGCAGTTCCGGCGGTGCGGGGCAGACAAACTATGGCTACACCTTC. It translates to CASSSGGAGQTNYGYTF.

The CDR3 coding sequence is TGTGCCAGCAGTTCACAGGTCTCCAGTGTTAACTACGAGCAGTACTTC. Protein sequence: CASSSQVSSVNYEQYF. The rearrangement joins TRBV6-6 to TRBJ2-7; D perhaps matches TRBD1 (5 bases). Per the germline V gene, CDR1 is MNHNY and CDR2 is SVGAGI (reference sequence). Trimming shortened V by 4 bases and J by 3 bases, and 19 bases separated the two germline ends. The CDR3 is made up of 16 amino acids.

CDR3 bases: TGTGCTAGTGGTTTCCGGGACGAACTGTACTTC. Translated: CASGFRDELYF. V usage is TRBV12-5 and J usage is TRBJ2-7; either TRBD1 or TRBD2 may fit D (5 bases each). The CDR3 covers 11 residues. Trimming shortened V by 3 bases and J by 12 bases, and 12 bases separated the two germline ends. CDR1 LGHNT and CDR2 FRNRAP come from the germline V gene. Full variable domain (outside the CDR3, taken from reference TRBV12-5 and TRBJ2-7): DARVTQTPRHKVTEMGQEVTMRCQPILGHNTVFWYRQTMMQGLELLAYFRNRAPLDDSGMPKDRFSAEMPDATLATLKIQPSEPRDSAVYFCASGFRDELYFGPGTRLTVT.

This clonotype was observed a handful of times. CDR3 nucleotides: TGCGCCAGCAGCCAAGGGTCTATCCGCCGCCGCACTAGCGGGGGGCGCACAGATACGCAGTATTTT. Its protein is CASSQGSIRRRTSGGRTDTQYF. V and J are TRBV4-1 and TRBJ2-3; 12 bases fit TRBD2. J lost 1 base, V lost 1 base, and 18 bases had no gene match. This CDR3 comprises 22 residues. CDR1 is MGHRA and CDR2 is YSYEKL in the germline V gene.

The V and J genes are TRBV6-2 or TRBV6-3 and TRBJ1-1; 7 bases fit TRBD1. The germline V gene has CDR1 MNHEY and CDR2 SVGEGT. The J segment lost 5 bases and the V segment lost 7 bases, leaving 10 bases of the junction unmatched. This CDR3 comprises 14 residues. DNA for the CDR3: TGTGCCAGCACAAGAACAGGGGTAGAGACTGAAGCTTTCTTT. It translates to CASTRTGVETEAFF.

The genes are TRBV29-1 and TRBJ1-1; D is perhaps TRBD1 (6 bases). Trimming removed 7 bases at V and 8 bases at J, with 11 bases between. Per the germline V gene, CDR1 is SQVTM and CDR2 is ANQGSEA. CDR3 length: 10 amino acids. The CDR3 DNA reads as TGCAGCGGTGACGGGACAGAAGCTTTCTTT. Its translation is CSGDGTEAFF.

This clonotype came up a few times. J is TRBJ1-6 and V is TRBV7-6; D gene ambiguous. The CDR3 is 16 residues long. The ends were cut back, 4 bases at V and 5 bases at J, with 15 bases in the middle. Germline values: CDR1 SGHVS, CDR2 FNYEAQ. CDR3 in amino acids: CASSSTGVIHNSPLHF. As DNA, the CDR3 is TGTGCCAGCAGCTCCACTGGGGTTATACATAATTCACCCCTCCACTTT.

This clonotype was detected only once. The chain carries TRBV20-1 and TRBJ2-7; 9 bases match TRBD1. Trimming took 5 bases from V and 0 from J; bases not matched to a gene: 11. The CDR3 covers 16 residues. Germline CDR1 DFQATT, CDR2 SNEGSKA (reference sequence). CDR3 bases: TGCAGTGCTCTGGATTTCCCGGGACAGGGCTCCTACGAGCAGTACTTC. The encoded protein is CSALDFPGQGSYEQYF.

In nucleotides, the CDR3 is TGTGCCAGCAGTTACTCGACGGGGAAGGGCTACACCTTC. Translated: CASSYSTGKGYTF. This sequence joins TRBV6-2 or TRBV6-3 and TRBJ1-2; D gene unclear. The V gene lost 0 bases and the J gene lost 8 bases, with 10 bases spanning the gap. The CDR3 is 13 amino acids. Germline lookup yields CDR1 MNHEY and CDR2 SVGEGT.

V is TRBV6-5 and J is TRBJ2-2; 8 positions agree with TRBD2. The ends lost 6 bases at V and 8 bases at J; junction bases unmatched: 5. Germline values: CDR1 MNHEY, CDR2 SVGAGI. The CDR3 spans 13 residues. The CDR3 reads CASSGRAFGELFF. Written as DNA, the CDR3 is TGTGCCAGCAGCGGGAGGGCCTTTGGGGAGCTGTTTTTT.

The CDR3 region is CASREDSPLHF. The CDR3 DNA follows: TGTGCCAGCAGGGAGGATTCACCCCTCCACTTT. The chain is built from TRBV6-6 and TRBJ1-6; no reliable D call. Trimming cost V 6 bases and J 8 bases, with 5 bases left between them. CDR3 length: 11 amino acids. Germline lookup yields CDR1 MNHNY and CDR2 SVGAGI (reference sequence).

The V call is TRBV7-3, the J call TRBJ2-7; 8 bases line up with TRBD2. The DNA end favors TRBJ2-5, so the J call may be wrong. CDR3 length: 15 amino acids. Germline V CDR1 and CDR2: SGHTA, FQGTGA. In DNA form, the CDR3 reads TGTGCCAGCAGCTTATCTGAGCGGGAGAGGGAGACCCAGTACTTC. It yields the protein CASSLSERERETQYF.

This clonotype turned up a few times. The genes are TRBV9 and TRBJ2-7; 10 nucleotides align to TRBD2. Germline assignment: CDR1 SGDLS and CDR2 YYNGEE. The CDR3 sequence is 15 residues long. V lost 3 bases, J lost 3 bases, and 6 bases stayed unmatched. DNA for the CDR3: TGTGCCAGCAGCGGGCTAGCGGGAGTCGGCTACGAGCAGTACTTC. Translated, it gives CASSGLAGVGYEQYF.

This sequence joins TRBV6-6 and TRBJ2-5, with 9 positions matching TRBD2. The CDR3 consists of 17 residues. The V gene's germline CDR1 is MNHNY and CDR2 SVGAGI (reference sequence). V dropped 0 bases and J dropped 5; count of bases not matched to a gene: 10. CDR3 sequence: CASSYSGSGGPGETQYF. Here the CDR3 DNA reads TGTGCCAGCAGTTACTCAGGTAGCGGGGGCCCCGGTGAGACCCAGTACTTC.

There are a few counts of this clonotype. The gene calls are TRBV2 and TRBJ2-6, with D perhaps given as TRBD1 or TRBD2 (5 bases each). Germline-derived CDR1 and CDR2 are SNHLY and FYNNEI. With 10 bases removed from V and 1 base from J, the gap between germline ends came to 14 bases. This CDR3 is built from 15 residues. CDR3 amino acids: CATYGTGSGANVLTF. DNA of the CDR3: TGTGCCACCTACGGGACGGGTTCTGGGGCCAACGTCCTGACTTTC.